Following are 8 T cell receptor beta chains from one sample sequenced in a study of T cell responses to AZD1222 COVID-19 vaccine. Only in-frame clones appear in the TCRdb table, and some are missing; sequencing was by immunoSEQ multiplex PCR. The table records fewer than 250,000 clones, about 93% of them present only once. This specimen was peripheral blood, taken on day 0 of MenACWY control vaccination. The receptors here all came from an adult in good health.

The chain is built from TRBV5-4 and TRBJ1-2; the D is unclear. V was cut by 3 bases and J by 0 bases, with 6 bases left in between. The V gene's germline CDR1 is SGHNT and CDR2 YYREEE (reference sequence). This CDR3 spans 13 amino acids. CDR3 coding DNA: TGTGCCAGCAGCTCGTCGACTAACTATGGCTACACCTTC. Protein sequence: CASSSSTNYGYTF.

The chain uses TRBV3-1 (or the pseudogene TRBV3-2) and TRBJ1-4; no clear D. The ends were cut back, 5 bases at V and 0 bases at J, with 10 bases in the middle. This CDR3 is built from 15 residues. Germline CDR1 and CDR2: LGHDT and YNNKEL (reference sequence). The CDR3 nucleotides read TGTGCCAGCAGCTTTTCGACAACAACTAATGAAAAACTGTTTTTT. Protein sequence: CASSFSTTTNEKLFF.

The CDR3 loop reads CASSLMGRPQHF. The DNA of the CDR3 is TGTGCCAGCAGCTTAATGGGACGGCCCCAGCATTTT. The chain joins TRBV7-9 to TRBJ1-5, with a tentative D call TRBD1 (5 bases). The CDR3 is 12 residues long. Germline CDR1 and CDR2: SEHNR and FQNEAQ (reference sequence). V lost 2 bases to trimming and J lost 9 bases, with 8 bases between them.

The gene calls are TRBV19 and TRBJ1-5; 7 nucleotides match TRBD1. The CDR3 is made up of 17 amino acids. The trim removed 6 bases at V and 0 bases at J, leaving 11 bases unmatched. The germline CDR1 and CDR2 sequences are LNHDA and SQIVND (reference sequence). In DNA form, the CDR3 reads TGTGCCAGTAGGGAAACGACAGGGAGTTATAGCAATCAGCCCCAGCATTTT. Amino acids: CASRETTGSYSNQPQHF. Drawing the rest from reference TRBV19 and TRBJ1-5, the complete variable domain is DGGITQSPKYLFRKEGQNVTLSCEQNLNHDAMYWYRQDPGQGLRLIYYSQIVNDFQKGDIAEGYSVSREKKESFPLTVTSAQKNPTAFYLCASRETTGSYSNQPQHFGDGTRLSIL.

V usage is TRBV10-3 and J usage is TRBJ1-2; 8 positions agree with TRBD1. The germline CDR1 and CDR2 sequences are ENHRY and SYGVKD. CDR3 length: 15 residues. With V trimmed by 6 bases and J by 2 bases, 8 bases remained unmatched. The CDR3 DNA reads TGTGCCATCAGGGGGGACAGGACACGAAACTATGGCTACACCTTC. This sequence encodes CAIRGDRTRNYGYTF.

The DNA for the CDR3 is TGCGCCAGCAGCTTGAGGGCTAGCGGTACTAGCACAGATACGCAGTATTTT. Its protein is CASSLRASGTSTDTQYF. The chain is built from TRBV5-1 and TRBJ2-3, with TRBD2 matching over 7 bases. In germline, CDR1 is SGHRS, CDR2 YFSETQ. Trimming removed 1 base from V and 0 bases from J; junction bases left unmatched: 8. There are 17 residues in the CDR3. Full variable domain (missing parts from reference TRBV5-1 and TRBJ2-3): KAGVTQTPRYLIKTRGQQVTLSCSPISGHRSVSWYQQTPGQGLQFLFEYFSETQRNKGNFPGRFSGRQFSNSRSEMNVSTLELGDSALYLCASSLRASGTSTDTQYFGPGTRLTVL.

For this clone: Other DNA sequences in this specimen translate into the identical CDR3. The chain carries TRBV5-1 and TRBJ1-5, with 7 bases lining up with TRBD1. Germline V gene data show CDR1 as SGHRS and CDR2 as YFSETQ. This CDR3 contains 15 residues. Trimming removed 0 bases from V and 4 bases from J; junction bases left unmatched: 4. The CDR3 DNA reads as TGCGCCAGCAGCTTGGGGGACAGCCCGAATCAGCCCCAGCATTTT. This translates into CASSLGDSPNQPQHF.

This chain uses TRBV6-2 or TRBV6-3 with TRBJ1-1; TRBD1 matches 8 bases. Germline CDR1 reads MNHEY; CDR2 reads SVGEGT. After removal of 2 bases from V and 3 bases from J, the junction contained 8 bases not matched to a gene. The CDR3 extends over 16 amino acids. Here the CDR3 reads CASSYEPGQVYTEAFF. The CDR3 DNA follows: TGTGCCAGCAGTTACGAACCGGGACAGGTCTACACTGAAGCTTTCTTT.